This note documents a single T cell receptor (beta chain) sequence. This sample stems from a study of cytomegalovirus exposure and HLA in healthy donors. The PCR made use of 60 Vbeta and 13 Jbeta primers. In the original analysis: The authors later counted tens of millions of unique TCR beta chains, about 11 million of them shared. The method was immunoSEQ multiplex PCR; TCRdb's version includes in-frame clones alone and lacks a portion of them. Clonal size and the V and J genes are those of that table, whereas D and trimming came from the DNA. Its clone listing holds about 160,000 clones. The CDR3 is made up of 13 amino acids. In germline, CDR1 is MNHEY, CDR2 SMNVEV (reference sequence). With V trimmed by 5 bases and J by 13 bases, 5 bases remained unmatched.

The sample consisted of PBMCs. The V call is TRBV27, the J call TRBJ2-4; TRBD2 aligns across 13 bases. The receptor was derived from a woman aged 55-70 years in good health and CMV-seronegative. The CDR3 DNA reads TGTGCCAGCAGTCTCGGGACTAGCGGGAAACAGTACTTC. It yields the protein CASSLGTSGKQYF.